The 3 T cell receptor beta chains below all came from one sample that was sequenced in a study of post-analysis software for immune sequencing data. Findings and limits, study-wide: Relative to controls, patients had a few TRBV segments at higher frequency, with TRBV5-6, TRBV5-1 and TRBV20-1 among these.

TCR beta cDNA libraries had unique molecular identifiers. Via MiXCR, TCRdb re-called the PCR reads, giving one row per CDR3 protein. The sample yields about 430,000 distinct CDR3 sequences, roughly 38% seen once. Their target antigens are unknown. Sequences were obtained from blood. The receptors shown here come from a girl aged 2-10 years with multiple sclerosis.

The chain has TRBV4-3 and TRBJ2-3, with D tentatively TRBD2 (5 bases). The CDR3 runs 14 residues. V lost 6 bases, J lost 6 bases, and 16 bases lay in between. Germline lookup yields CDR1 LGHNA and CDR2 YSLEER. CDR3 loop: CASSEGVASDTQYF. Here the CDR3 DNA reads TGCGCCAGCAGTGAGGGCGTAGCTTCGGATACGCAGTATTTT.

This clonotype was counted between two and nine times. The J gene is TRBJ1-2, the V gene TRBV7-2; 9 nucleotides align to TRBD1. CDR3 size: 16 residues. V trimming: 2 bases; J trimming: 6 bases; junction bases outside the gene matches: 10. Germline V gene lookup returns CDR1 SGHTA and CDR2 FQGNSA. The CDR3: CASSLNTGGAVNGYTF. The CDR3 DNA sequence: TGTGCCAGCAGCTTAAATACAGGGGGCGCTGTTAATGGCTACACCTTC.

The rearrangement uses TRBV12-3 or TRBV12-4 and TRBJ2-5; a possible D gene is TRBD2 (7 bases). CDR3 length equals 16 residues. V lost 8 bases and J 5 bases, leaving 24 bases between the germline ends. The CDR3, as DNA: TGTGCCAGCGCTGGGGGCCCGACTAGCATCCCGGAGACCCAGTACTTC. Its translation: CASAGGPTSIPETQYF.